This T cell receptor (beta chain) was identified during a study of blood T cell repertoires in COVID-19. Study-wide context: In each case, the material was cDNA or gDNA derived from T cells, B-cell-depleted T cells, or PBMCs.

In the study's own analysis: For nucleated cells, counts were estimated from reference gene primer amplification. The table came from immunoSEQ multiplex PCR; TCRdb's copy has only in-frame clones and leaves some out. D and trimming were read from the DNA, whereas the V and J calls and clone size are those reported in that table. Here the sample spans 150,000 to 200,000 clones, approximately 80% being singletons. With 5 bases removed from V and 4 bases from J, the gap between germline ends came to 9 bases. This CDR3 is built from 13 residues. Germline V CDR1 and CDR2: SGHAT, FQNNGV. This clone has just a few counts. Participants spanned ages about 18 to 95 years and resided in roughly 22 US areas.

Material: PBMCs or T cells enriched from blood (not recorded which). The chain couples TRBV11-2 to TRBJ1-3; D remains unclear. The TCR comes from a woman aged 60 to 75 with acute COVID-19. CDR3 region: CASSHPQGNTIYF. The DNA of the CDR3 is TGTGCCAGCAGCCATCCTCAGGGAAACACCATATATTTT.